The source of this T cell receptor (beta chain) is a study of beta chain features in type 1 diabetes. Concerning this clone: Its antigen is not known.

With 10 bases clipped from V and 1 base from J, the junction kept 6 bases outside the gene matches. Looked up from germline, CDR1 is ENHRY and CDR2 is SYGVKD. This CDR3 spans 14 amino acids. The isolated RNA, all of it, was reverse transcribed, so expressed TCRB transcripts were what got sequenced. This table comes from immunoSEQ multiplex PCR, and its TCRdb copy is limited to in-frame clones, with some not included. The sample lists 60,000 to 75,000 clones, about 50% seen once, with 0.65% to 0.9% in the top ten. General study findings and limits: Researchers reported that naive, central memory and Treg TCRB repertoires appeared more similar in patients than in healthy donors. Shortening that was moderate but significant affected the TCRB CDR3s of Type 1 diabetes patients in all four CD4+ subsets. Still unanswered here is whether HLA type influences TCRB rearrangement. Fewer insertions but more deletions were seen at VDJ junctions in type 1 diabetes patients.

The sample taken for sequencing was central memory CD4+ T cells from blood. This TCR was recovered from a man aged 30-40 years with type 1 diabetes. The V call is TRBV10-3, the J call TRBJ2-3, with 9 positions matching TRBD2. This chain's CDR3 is CATAAGGGTDTQYF. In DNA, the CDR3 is TGTGCCACCGCAGCGGGAGGTGGCACAGATACGCAGTATTTT.